This T cell receptor beta chain was observed in a study of beta chain features in type 1 diabetes. Study-wide findings and caveats: cDNA-based reads could over-represent cells with high TCR expression. There was a moderate but significant shortening of TCRB CDR3s in all four CD4+ subsets of Type 1 diabetes patients.

V shed 4 bases, J shed 3 bases, and the junction held 4 bases outside the gene matches. Germline V gives CDR1 SGHRS, CDR2 YFSETQ. This CDR3 is 15 amino acids long. Sequenced material consisted of expressed TCRB transcripts (all of the isolated RNA was reverse transcribed). This table comes from immunoSEQ multiplex PCR, and its TCRdb copy is limited to in-frame clones, with some not included. The sample has 500,000 to 650,000 clones; around 11% are singletons. A word on this clone: Its antigen is still unknown.

The sequenced sample consisted of naive CD4+ T cells from blood. This TCR derives from a man younger than 45 with type 1 diabetes. The chain couples TRBV5-1 to TRBJ2-5, with 12 nucleotides matching TRBD1. As DNA, the CDR3 is TGCGCCAGCAGCCTGGGACAGGGGGCTGAAGAGACCCAGTACTTC. As protein: CASSLGQGAEETQYF.